Detailed here is one T cell receptor beta chain. Time point described: patch test 1, 2 weeks after DPC sensitization. As to treatment: therapeutic diphenylcyclopropenone sensitization with weekly scalp DPC. Unique molecular identifiers were affixed to discrete cDNA molecules within the library. Original analysis: Individual samples carried between roughly 23,224 and 690,600 TCRs, with approximately 100,000 as the median. Each CDR3 protein is one row after TCRdb ran MiXCR on the RACE reads. The V and J calls and clone size are TCRdb's, not the authors'. The sample carries roughly 98,000 distinct CDR3 sequences, around 11% recorded once. The data originate from a study of human T cells and chemical hapten exposure. Overall study: Researchers reported sensitizing a roughly 2 cm by roughly 2 cm upper inner arm skin site with 2% DPC.

The material sequenced was whole blood, taken in connection with sensitization to the hapten diphenylcyclopropenone (DPC). The receptor comes from a woman in her forties with alopecia areata. Some clones in this sample may be carry-over from other donors' samples.

This chain's CDR3 is CASSPSDEGYNEQFF. The CDR3 bases are TGTGCCAGCAGCCCGTCGGATGAGGGGTACAATGAGCAGTTCTTC. The V and J genes are TRBV6-1 and TRBJ2-1; D possibly uses TRBD1 or TRBD2 (5 bases each). This CDR3 has 15 residues. CDR1 is MNHNS and CDR2 is SASEGT in the germline V gene. Trimming removed 6 bases from V and 4 bases from J, with 16 bases in between.